The source of this T cell receptor beta chain is a study of blood T cells in healthy people across ages. The CDR3 contains 16 residues. In germline, CDR1 is MNHEY, CDR2 SVGAGI. The germline V and J ends were trimmed by 0 bases and 0 bases, with 9 bases remaining between them. Alongside a J-beta primer mix, a sample-barcoded 5' primer served in a second PCR lasting about 7 to 11 cycles. MiXCR was run by TCRdb on the 5' RACE reads, yielding one entry per CDR3 protein. The sample yields 1,800,000 or so distinct CDR3 sequences, roughly two fifths seen once. The chain uses TRBV6-5 and TRBJ1-3, with no clear D. Specimen: blood. The receptor was isolated from a human donor in good health. DNA for the CDR3: TGTGCCAGCAGTTACTCGAGCGCTTTCTCTGGAAACACCATATATTTT. Its protein is CASSYSSAFSGNTIYF.